This T cell receptor (beta chain) was identified in a study of CD8 T cells in ankylosing spondylitis. Overall study results and limits: Ankylosing spondylitis blood seemed to carry a telltale TCR beta motif made of eight highly homologous variants. Earlier reports found some motif variants in synovial fluid and blood in reactive arthritis.

After removal of 7 bases from V and 2 bases from J, the junction contained 9 bases not matched to a gene. Germline-derived CDR1 and CDR2 are SGHTA and FQGNSA. This CDR3 is built from 16 residues. Quantitative 5'-RACE with molecular barcodes was used to make the TCR beta libraries. TCRdb redid the calling of the 5' RACE reads with MiXCR, one entry per CDR3 protein. Here the sample spans under 150,000 distinct CDR3 sequences, 11% being singletons. This clonotype was observed many times. The antigen is not known. The sample taken for sequencing was blood, either unsorted or a sorted T cell fraction (not recorded which). This receptor was obtained from a female donor with ankylosing spondylitis or in good health (not recorded which). The J gene is TRBJ2-1, the V gene TRBV7-2; 9 bases fit TRBD2. In DNA, the CDR3 is TGTGCCAGCACCCCTCATAGCGGGAGACCCTACAATGAGCAGTTCTTC. Translation gives CASTPHSGRPYNEQFF.